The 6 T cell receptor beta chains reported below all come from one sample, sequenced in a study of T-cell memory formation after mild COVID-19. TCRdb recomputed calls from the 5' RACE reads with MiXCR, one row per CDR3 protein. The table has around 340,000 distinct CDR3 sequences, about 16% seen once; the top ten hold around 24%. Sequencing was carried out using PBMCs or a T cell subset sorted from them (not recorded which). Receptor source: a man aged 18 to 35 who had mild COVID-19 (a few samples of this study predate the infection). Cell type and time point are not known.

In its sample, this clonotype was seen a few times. The CDR3 is CASSGDSDYGYTF. The CDR3 DNA is TGTGCCAGCAGTGGAGACTCTGACTATGGCTACACCTTC. This sequence joins TRBV3-1 and TRBJ1-2; D remains ambiguous. The CDR3 is 13 residues long. The germline V gene has CDR1 LGHDT and CDR2 YNNKEL (reference sequence). V dropped 6 bases and J dropped 3 bases, with 11 bases sitting between them.

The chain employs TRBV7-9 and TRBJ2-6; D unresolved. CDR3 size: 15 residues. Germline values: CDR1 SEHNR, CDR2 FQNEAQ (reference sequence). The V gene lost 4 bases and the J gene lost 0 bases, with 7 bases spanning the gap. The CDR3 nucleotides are TGTGCCAGCAGCTCGGAGACCTCTGGGGCCAACGTCCTGACTTTC. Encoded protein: CASSSETSGANVLTF.

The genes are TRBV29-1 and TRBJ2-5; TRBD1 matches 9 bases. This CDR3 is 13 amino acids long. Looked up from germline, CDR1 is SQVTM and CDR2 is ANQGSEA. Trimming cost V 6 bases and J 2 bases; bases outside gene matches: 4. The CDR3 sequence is CSVRTGAQETQYF. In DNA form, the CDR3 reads TGCAGCGTCCGGACAGGGGCACAAGAGACCCAGTACTTC.

The CDR3, as DNA: TGTGCCGGCGACAGCTCCTACGAGCAGTACTTC. Its protein product is CAGDSSYEQYF. The gene calls are TRBV21-1 and TRBJ2-7. TRBV21-1 is listed as a pseudogene. The CDR3 runs to 11 residues.

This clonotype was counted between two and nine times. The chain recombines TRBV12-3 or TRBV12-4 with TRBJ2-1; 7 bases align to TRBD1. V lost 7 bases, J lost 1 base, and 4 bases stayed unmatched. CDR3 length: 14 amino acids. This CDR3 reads CASTNRGSYNEQFF. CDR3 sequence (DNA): TGTGCCAGCACCAACAGGGGATCCTACAATGAGCAGTTCTTC.

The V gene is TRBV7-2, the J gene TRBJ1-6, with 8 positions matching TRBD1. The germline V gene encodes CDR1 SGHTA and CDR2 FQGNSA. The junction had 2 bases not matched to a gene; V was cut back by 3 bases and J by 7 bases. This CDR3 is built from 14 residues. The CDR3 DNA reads TGTGCCAGCAGCTTGCAGGGGGCCAATTCACCCCTCCACTTT. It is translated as CASSLQGANSPLHF.